The T cell receptor beta chain under discussion was sequenced for a study of cytomegalovirus exposure and HLA in healthy donors. Both 60 Vbeta primers and 13 Jbeta primers went into the PCR. Method: immunoSEQ multiplex PCR; TCRdb's copy keeps in-frame clones and lacks some. The sample contains roughly 150,000 clones, 64% of which appear only once. The sequence came from a woman between 25 and 40 years old in good health and CMV-seropositive. The sample was PBMCs.

The CDR3 spells CASSGTRGSQPQHF. The CDR3 DNA reads TGTGCCAGCAGCGGAACCAGGGGCAGTCAGCCCCAGCATTTT. The chain employs TRBV7-8 and TRBJ1-5, with D perhaps TRBD1 (6 bases). The V end was cut by 5 bases, the J end by 6 bases, with 14 bases between. This CDR3 comprises 14 residues. Germline CDR1 SGHVS, CDR2 FQNEAQ.